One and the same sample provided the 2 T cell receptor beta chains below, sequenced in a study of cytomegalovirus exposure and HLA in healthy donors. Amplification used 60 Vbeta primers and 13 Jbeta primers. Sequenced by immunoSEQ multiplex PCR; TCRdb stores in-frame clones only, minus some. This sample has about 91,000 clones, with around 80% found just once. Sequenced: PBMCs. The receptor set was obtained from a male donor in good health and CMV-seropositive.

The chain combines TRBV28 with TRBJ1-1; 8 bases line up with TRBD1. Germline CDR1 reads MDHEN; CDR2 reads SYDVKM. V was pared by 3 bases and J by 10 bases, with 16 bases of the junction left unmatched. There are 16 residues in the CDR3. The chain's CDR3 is CASSLVVGARGQGAFF. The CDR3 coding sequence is TGTGCCAGCAGTTTGGTTGTCGGGGCCAGGGGGCAAGGAGCTTTCTTT.

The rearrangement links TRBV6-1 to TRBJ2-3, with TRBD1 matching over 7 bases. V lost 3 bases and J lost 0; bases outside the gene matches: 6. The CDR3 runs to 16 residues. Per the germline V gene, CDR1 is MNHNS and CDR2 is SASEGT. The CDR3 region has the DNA TGTGCCAGCAGTGACGTGGGGACAGTTAGCACAGATACGCAGTATTTT. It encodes CASSDVGTVSTDTQYF.